The source of this T cell receptor (beta chain) is a study of T cells in Graves' hyperthyroidism and ophthalmopathy (dated by TCRdb to about 2019). Concerning the study at large: Peripheral blood samples were taken at initial diagnosis, before any treatment was given. The study also compared thyroid tissue and blood T-cell repertoires from roughly six Graves' hyperthyroidism patients. The approximately 98 discovery patients were randomly divided into training and test sets at a 7:3 ratio. Whether ophthalmopathy could be predicted prospectively was tested in an independent validation cohort made up of 18 hyperthyroidism patients plus 17 patients who later progressed to ophthalmopathy. Once sampling was done, hyperthyroidism patients were given methimazole at a starting dose of 30 mg daily, whereas ophthalmopathy patients were given high-dose intravenous methylprednisolone. The paper reports TCR Vbeta CDR3 sequencing of some 140 peripheral blood samples: under 45 ophthalmopathy, about 75 hyperthyroidism and approximately 17 progressor patients. TCR V-J signatures able to tell the groups apart were searched for in a discovery cohort of 100 or so patients, of whom 43 had Graves' ophthalmopathy and around 57 had stable Graves' hyperthyroidism. General conclusions and limits of the study: Ophthalmopathy was separated from stable hyperthyroidism by a 13 V-J signature model, with around 88% sensitivity and about 81% specificity obtained in cross-validation and 80%/75% obtained in testing. No statistical method was used to set the sample size in advance, and investigators knew the group allocation. In validation, the model predicted progression to ophthalmopathy with approximately 70% sensitivity and approximately 78% specificity, a median of 6.5 months before onset. Most expanded thyroid clonotypes (frequency above 0.001) were also found in blood, which suggests that blood repertoires may mirror thyroid immune responses.

Points on this clonotype: The specificity of this receptor is unknown. Base quality data are lacking; no much larger clone is found one base away.

The TCR beta CDR3 regions were amplified from the RNA transcripts. For the first round of RT-PCR on the TCR CDR3, the HTBI primer set was used together with the Qiagen OneStep RT-PCR kit. The libraries were constructed in a second round of multiplex PCR and then size-selected and purified. The libraries were sequenced on an Illumina HiSeq2000 using paired-end 100 bp reads. The study's processing was this. SOAPnuke was used to process the raw data, removing reads that contained adapters or uncalled bases, had a mean Phred below 15, or lacked an exact match to the constant primer or identifier. High-quality paired reads were merged using COPE v1.2.5, and each unique nucleotide sequence was defined as a clonotype. MiTCR v1.1 was used to align the clonotypes against IMGT TRBV, TRBD and TRBJ reference segments. Analysis was restricted to V-J combinations with a frequency above 0.0001, which covered roughly 99% of repertoires. A TCS score was defined as the ratio between F50 (clonal expansion) and ExV (chaos), using BLOSUM62-based TCRdist between CDR3 peptides within each V-J. Welch's t-statistics and random forest reduced 450 to 600 V-J features to about 12, which were used in a naive Bayes classifier (R e1071). In TCRdb, the public reads were trimmed at Q25 with fastp and aligned with MiXCR, with productive beta chains retained. Every distinct CDR3 protein forms one entry, paired with its most common genes and DNA. Clone size and V and J calls follow TCRdb, not the original study. This sample comprises 700,000 or so distinct CDR3 sequences, approximately 14% of them detected only once. Approximately 12% of the sample goes to the ten largest clones.

Deletion took 0 bases off V and 0 bases off J, with a span of 11 bases between the germline ends. CDR1 and CDR2 are drawn from the germline V gene: LGHNA, YSLEER. Counted from cysteine to phenylalanine, this CDR3 has 16 amino acids. CDR3 DNA only is kept here, 48 bases in frame from base 1. Moderately to severely active disease, a Clinical Activity Score of at least 3, a NOSPECS grade of at least 4, and a duration under 3 months were present in ophthalmopathy patients. Patients with uncontrolled infections, other autoimmune diseases, pregnancy or lactation were excluded. Diagnoses relied on clinical symptoms, serum thyroxine and TRAb, thyroid ultrasound and orbital computed tomography. Ficoll-Paque density gradient centrifugation was used to isolate PBMCs from 8.5 to 10 ml of fresh peripheral blood. Total RNA was extracted using Trizol reagent, and RNA quality was assessed on an Agilent 2100 Bioanalyzer.

The sequence is built from TRBV4-3 and TRBJ1-2, with the D gene not clear enough to name. The source material was blood. The clonotype was recovered from a woman aged 45 to 65 with Graves' ophthalmopathy. In nucleotide form, the sequence is TGCGCCAGCAGCCAAGAATTAGGCGGTACTAACTATGGCTACACCTTC. Its amino acids are CASSQELGGTNYGYTF.